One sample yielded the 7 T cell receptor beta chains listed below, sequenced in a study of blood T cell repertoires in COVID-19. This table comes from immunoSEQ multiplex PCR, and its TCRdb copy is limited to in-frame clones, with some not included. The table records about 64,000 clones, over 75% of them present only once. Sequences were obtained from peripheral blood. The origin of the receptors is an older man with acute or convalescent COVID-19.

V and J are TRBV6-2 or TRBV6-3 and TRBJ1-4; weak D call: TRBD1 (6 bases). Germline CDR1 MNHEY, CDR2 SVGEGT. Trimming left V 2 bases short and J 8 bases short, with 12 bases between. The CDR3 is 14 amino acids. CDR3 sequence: CASSYGGAREKLFF. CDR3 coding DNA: TGTGCCAGCAGTTACGGGGGGGCACGGGAAAAACTGTTTTTT.

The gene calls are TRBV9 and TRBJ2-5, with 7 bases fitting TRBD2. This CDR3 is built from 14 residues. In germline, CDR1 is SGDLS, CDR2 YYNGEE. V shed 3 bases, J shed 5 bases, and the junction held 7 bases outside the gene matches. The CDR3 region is CASSARGDGETQYF. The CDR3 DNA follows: TGTGCCAGCAGCGCACGGGGGGATGGGGAGACCCAGTACTTC.

The CDR3 protein is CASSLQGRGNYNSPLHF. CDR3 DNA sequence: TGTGCCAGCAGCCTTCAGGGCAGGGGGAATTATAATTCACCCCTCCACTTT. This chain uses TRBV7-2 with TRBJ1-6; 7 nucleotides agree with TRBD1. Germline-derived CDR1 and CDR2 are SGHTA and FQGNSA. The CDR3 consists of 17 residues. With V trimmed by 5 bases and J by 4 bases, 11 bases remained unmatched. The variable domain in full, completed from reference TRBV7-2 and TRBJ1-6, reads GAGVSQSPSNKVTEKGKDVELRCDPISGHTALYWYRQSLGQGLEFLIYFQGNSAPDKSGLPSDRFSAERTGGSVSTLTIQRTQQEDSAVYLCASSLQGRGNYNSPLHFGNGTRLTVT.

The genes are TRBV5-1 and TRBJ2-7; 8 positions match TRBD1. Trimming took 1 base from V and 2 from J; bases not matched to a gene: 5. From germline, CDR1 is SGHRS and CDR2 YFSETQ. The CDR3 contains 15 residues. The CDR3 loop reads CASSLRGQAPYEQYF. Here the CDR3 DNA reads TGCGCCAGCAGCTTGAGGGGACAGGCCCCCTACGAGCAGTACTTC.

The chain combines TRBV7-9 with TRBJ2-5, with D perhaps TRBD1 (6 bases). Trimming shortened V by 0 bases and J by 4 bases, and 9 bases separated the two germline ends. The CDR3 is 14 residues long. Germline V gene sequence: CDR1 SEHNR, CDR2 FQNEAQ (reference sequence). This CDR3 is CASSLAGAPETQYF. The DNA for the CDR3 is TGTGCCAGCAGCTTAGCGGGGGCGCCAGAGACCCAGTACTTC.

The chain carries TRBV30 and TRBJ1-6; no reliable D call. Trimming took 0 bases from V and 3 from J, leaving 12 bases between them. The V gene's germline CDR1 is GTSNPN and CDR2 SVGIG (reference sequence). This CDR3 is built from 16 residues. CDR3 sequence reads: CAWSVKASDYNSPLHF. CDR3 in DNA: TGTGCCTGGAGTGTAAAGGCCAGCGACTATAATTCACCCCTCCACTTT.

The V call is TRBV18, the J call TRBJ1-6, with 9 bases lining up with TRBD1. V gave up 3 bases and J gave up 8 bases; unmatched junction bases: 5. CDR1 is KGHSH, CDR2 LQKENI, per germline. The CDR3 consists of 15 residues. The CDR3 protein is CASSPRTGADSPLHF. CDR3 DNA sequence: TGTGCCAGCTCACCCCGGACAGGGGCGGATTCACCCCTCCACTTT.